This T cell receptor (beta chain) is drawn from a study of OX40 agonist ivuxolimab in advanced cancers. On this clone: The target antigen is unknown.

The CDR3 is 16 amino acids. Germline-derived CDR1 and CDR2 are SGHRS and YFSETQ. Trimming cost V 1 base and J 0 bases, with 12 bases left between them. Findings of the study overall: Certain nonresponding patients likewise had low normalized T-cell clonal expansion.

Some clones are missing from TCRdb's copy, which holds only in-frame ones; the method was immunoSEQ multiplex PCR. The sample includes 95,000 to 150,000 clones, over 85% of them seen just once. The origin of this receptor is an adult with an advanced solid tumor such as melanoma, head and neck, liver or kidney cancer. The rearrangement links TRBV5-1 to TRBJ2-3; a possible D gene is TRBD2 (5 bases). Specimen: CD4+ or CD8+ T cells sorted from blood, collected in a trial of the OX40 agonist ivuxolimab. CDR3 residues: CASSLSRRTSTDTQYF. The DNA for the CDR3 is TGCGCCAGCAGCTTGAGTCGGAGGACTAGCACAGATACGCAGTATTTT.